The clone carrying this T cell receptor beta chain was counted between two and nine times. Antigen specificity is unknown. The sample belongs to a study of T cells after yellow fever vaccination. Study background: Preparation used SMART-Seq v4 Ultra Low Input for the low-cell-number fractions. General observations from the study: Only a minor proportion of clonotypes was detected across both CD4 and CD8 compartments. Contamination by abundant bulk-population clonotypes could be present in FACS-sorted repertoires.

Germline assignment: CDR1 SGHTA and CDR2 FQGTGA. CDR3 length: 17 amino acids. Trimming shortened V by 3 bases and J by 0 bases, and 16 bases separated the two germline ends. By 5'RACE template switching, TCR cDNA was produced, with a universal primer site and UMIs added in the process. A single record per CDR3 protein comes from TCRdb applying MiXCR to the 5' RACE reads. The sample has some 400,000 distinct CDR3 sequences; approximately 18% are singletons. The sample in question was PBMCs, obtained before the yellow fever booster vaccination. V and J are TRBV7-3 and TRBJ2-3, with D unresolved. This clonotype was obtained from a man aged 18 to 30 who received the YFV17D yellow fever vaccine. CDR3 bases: TGTGCCAGCAGCTTGGTTCTAGAAGGACGGAGCACAGATACGCAGTATTTT. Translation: CASSLVLEGRSTDTQYF.